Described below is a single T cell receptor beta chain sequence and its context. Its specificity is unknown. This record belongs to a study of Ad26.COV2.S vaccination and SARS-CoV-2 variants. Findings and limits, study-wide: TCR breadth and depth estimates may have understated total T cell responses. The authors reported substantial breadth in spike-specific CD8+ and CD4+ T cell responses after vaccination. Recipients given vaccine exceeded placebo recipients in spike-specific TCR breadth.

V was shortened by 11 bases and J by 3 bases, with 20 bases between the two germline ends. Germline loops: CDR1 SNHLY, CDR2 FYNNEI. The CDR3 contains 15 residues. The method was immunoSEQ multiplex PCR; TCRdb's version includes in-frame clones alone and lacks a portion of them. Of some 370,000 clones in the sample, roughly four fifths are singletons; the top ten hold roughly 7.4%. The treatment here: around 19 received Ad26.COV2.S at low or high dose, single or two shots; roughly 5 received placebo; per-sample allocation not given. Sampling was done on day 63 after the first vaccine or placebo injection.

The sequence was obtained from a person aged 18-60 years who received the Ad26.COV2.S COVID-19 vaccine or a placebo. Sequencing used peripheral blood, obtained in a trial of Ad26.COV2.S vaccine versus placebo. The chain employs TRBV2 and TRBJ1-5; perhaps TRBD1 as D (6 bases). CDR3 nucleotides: TGTGCCTCCCAGGGGCCTAGGACATCCAATCAGCCCCAGCATTTT. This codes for CASQGPRTSNQPQHF.